This T cell receptor beta chain was obtained from a study of Graves' ophthalmopathy and Graves' hyperthyroidism. Study context: Researchers obtained peripheral blood at initial diagnosis, before any treatment had begun. Study-level results: The blood repertoire also included most expanded thyroid clonotypes above 0.001 frequency.

Amplified material comprised TCR beta CDR3 regions derived from RNA transcripts. HTBI primers served in a first-round RT-PCR, which a second-round multiplex PCR followed. MiXCR, applied by TCRdb to the multiplex PCR reads, yields one record per CDR3 protein. Here the sample spans roughly 400,000 distinct CDR3 sequences, about 18% being singletons. Aged 18 to 65, the patients with hyperthyroidism had under 2 months' duration and were newly diagnosed. Other autoimmune diseases, uncontrolled infections, pregnancy or lactation excluded patients from enrollment. This clonotype was counted at least ten times. The antigen remains undetermined. The CDR3 is made up of 14 amino acids. Germline V gene sequence: CDR1 SGHNT, CDR2 YYREEE (reference sequence). V was trimmed by 2 bases and J by 5 bases, leaving 13 bases between them.

This chain connects TRBV5-4 to TRBJ2-5; D not resolved. Sequenced sample: peripheral blood. The source is an adult woman with stable Graves' hyperthyroidism. CDR3 sequence reads: CASSLTSGSETQYF. In DNA form, the CDR3 reads TGTGCCAGCAGCTTAACCAGTGGGTCGGAGACCCAGTACTTC.